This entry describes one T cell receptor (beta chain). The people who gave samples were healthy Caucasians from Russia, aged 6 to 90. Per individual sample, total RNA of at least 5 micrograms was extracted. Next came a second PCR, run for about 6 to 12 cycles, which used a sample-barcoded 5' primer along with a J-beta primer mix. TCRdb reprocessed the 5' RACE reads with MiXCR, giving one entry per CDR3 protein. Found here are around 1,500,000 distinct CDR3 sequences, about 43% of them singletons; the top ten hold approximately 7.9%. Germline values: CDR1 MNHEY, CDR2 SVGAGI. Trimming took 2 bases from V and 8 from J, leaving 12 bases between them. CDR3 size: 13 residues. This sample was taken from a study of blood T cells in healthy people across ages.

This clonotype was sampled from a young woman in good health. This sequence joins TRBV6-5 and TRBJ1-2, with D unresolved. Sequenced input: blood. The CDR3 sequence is CASSYIPGQGYTF. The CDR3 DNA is TGTGCCAGCAGTTACATTCCCGGGCAGGGCTACACCTTC.